Given below is one T cell receptor (beta chain) in context. The junction does not match germline at one end; this may be a read error. The CDR3 has 16 residues. The germline V gene has CDR1 SSHAT and CDR2 FNYEAQ (reference sequence). As processed by the authors: Using reference gene primer amplification, nucleated cell counts were estimated. Produced via immunoSEQ multiplex PCR; TCRdb's table is partial and in-frame only. That table is the source of V, J and clone size, and D and trimming were worked out from the DNA. This sample has 90,000 to 150,000 clones, with approximately 71% found just once. The sample is drawn from a study of blood T cell repertoires in COVID-19. Study background: COVID-19 samples collected from the United States, Italy and Spain covered acute and convalescent phases. Sources were T cells, B-cell-depleted T cells, or PBMCs; the material itself was cDNA or gDNA.

The TCR was taken from a human donor in a cohort sampled during active COVID-19. Sequenced: peripheral blood. The rearrangement uses TRBV7-7 and TRBJ2-3, with D possibly being TRBD1 (6 bases). The CDR3 loop is CASSLVFGLGGDTQYF. DNA of the CDR3: TGTGCTAGCAGCTTAGTCTTCGGGCTAGGGGGAGATACGCAGTATTTT. Drawing the rest from reference TRBV7-7 and TRBJ2-3, the complete variable domain is GAGVSQSPRYKVTKRGQDVTLRCDPISSHATLYWYQQALGQGPEFLTYFNYEAQPDKSGLPSDRFSAERPEGSISTLTIQRTEQRDSAMYRCASSLVFGLGGDTQYFGPGTRLTVL.